Each of the 32 T cell receptor beta chains below was sequenced from the same sample in a study of blood T cell repertoires in COVID-19. The repertoire was sequenced with immunoSEQ multiplex PCR; TCRdb's copy has only in-frame clones and lacks some. The table lists about 520,000 clones, approximately 85% of them singletons. Sequenced: peripheral blood. These receptors were taken from a human donor in a cohort sampled during active COVID-19.

The chain uses TRBV7-9 and TRBJ2-5; D call uncertain. Germline V lookup: CDR1 SEHNR, CDR2 FQNEAQ (reference sequence). The CDR3 has 14 amino acids. Trimming took 1 base from V and 6 from J, leaving 12 bases between them. The chain's CDR3 is CASSLVAGQQTQYF. CDR3 nucleotide sequence: TGTGCCAGCAGCTTAGTGGCTGGGCAGCAGACCCAGTACTTC.

The rearrangement links TRBV9 to TRBJ2-5; TRBD2 matches at 8 bases. Germline trimming cut 4 bases from V and 2 bases from J; bases unmatched to any gene: 10. The CDR3 totals 16 residues. CDR1 and CDR2 from the germline V gene are SGDLS and YYNGEE. This CDR3 is CASSPRIAGHQETQYF. The CDR3 nucleotides are TGTGCCAGCAGCCCCCGGATAGCGGGGCATCAAGAGACCCAGTACTTC.

J is TRBJ2-1 and V is TRBV3-1 (or the pseudogene TRBV3-2), with a weak D call TRBD2 (7 bases). Germline V gene data show CDR1 as LGHDT and CDR2 as YNNKEL (reference sequence). The V end was cut by 5 bases, the J end by 3 bases, with 14 bases between. CDR3 length: 15 amino acids. In DNA form, the CDR3 reads TGTGCCAGCAGCGGGGGGGCTAGCGGCTACAATGAGCAGTTCTTC. This encodes CASSGGASGYNEQFF.

The V gene is TRBV4-2, the J gene TRBJ2-7, with 7 bases lining up with TRBD2. The CDR3 extends over 15 amino acids. CDR1 and CDR2 from the germline V gene are LGHNA and YNFKEQ. The ends lost 0 bases at V and 3 bases at J; junction bases unmatched: 5. The CDR3 loop is CASSQDLREYYEQYF. The CDR3 region has the DNA TGTGCCAGCAGCCAAGATCTGCGGGAGTACTACGAGCAGTACTTC.

The rearrangement uses TRBV12-5 and TRBJ2-2; TRBD1 is a possible D gene (5 bases). Trimming took off 0 bases at V and 3 bases at J, with 8 bases between the two ends. Germline CDR1 reads LGHNT; CDR2 reads FRNRAP. The CDR3 contains 15 residues. The CDR3 loop is CASGLVAGYTGELFF. The CDR3 region has the DNA TGTGCTAGTGGTTTGGTTGCAGGGTACACCGGGGAGCTGTTTTTT. Full variable domain (rest looked up from reference TRBV12-5 and TRBJ2-2): DARVTQTPRHKVTEMGQEVTMRCQPILGHNTVFWYRQTMMQGLELLAYFRNRAPLDDSGMPKDRFSAEMPDATLATLKIQPSEPRDSAVYFCASGLVAGYTGELFFGEGSRLTVL.

This sequence joins TRBV10-3 and TRBJ1-2; D uncertain. CDR3 length: 15 amino acids. V was cut by 0 bases and J by 4 bases, with 12 bases left in between. Germline V gene sequence: CDR1 ENHRY, CDR2 SYGVKD. The CDR3 loop is CAISESLANSYGYTF. The CDR3 nucleotides read TGTGCCATCAGTGAGTCTCTGGCCAACAGCTATGGCTACACCTTC.

V is TRBV6-5 and J is TRBJ2-1, with D possibly being TRBD1 (6 bases). The germline V gene encodes CDR1 MNHEY and CDR2 SVGAGI. With 8 bases removed from V and 7 bases from J, the gap between germline ends came to 18 bases. The CDR3 length is 14 residues. CDR3 coding DNA: TGTGCCAGCGCCGGGACAAAAAAAGGGAATGAGCAGTTCTTC. It yields the protein CASAGTKKGNEQFF.

The chain has TRBV19 and TRBJ1-1; 8 nucleotides agree with TRBD1. With 5 bases clipped from V and 4 bases from J, the junction kept 15 bases outside the gene matches. The CDR3 sequence is 17 residues long. Germline V gene data show CDR1 as LNHDA and CDR2 as SQIVND (reference sequence). The CDR3 nucleotides are TGTGCCAGTAGTCCCCCAGGCAGGGGGCATTATAGCACTGAAGCTTTCTTT. It codes for CASSPPGRGHYSTEAFF.

V gene TRBV5-1 combines with J gene TRBJ1-5; no clear D. Germline assignment: CDR1 SGHRS and CDR2 YFSETQ. The CDR3 totals 13 residues. Trimming left V 0 bases short and J 5 bases short, with 6 bases between. CDR3 residues: CASSLAPDQPQHF. The CDR3 DNA sequence: TGCGCCAGCAGCTTGGCCCCCGATCAGCCCCAGCATTTT.

V gene TRBV29-1 combines with J gene TRBJ1-2; D is possibly TRBD1 (6 bases). Germline assignment: CDR1 SQVTM and CDR2 ANQGSEA. Deletions cut 6 bases from V and 2 bases from J, with 19 bases between. This CDR3 comprises 15 residues. The DNA for the CDR3 is TGCAGCGTCCCTTCCTTATCCGGGACAAACTATGGCTACACCTTC. Translating it yields CSVPSLSGTNYGYTF. Based on the CDR3 plus reference TRBV29-1 and TRBJ1-2, the full variable domain is SAVISQKPSRDICQRGTSLTIQCQVDSQVTMMFWYRQQPGQSLTLIATANQGSEATYESGFVIDKFPISRPNLTFSTLTVSNMSPEDSSIYLCSVPSLSGTNYGYTFGSGTRLTVV.

This CDR3 reads CASSQGREETQYF. The CDR3 DNA reads TGTGCCAGCAGCCAGGGGAGGGAAGAGACCCAGTACTTC. The rearrangement links TRBV4-2 to TRBJ2-5; 7 bases are a match to TRBD2. Germline V CDR1 and CDR2: LGHNA, YNFKEQ. This CDR3 region has 13 residues. With V trimmed by 3 bases and J by 3 bases, 1 base remained unmatched.

The chain joins TRBV28 to TRBJ2-7; TRBD2 aligns across 10 bases. Per germline, CDR1 MDHEN and CDR2 SYDVKM. The V and J ends lost 2 bases and 3 bases, in that order; junction bases with no gene match: 4. The CDR3 length is 15 residues. The CDR3 region is CASSLKVAGGYEQYF. CDR3 coding DNA: TGTGCCAGCAGTTTAAAGGTAGCGGGAGGCTACGAGCAGTACTTC.

V gene TRBV28 combines with J gene TRBJ1-2; 7 positions agree with TRBD1. The CDR3 runs to 14 residues. Trimming took 3 bases from V and 6 from J; bases not matched to a gene: 7. Germline V lookup: CDR1 MDHEN, CDR2 SYDVKM. DNA for the CDR3: TGTGCCAGCAGTTTGATCGACAGGGAGAATGGCTACACCTTC. Protein: CASSLIDRENGYTF.

The chain recombines TRBV7-2 with TRBJ1-2, with D unclear. V shed 1 base and J shed 6 bases, with 9 bases lying between them. The CDR3 is 13 residues long. CDR1 and CDR2 (germline): SGHTA, FQGNSA. CDR3 DNA sequence: TGTGCCAGCAGCTTAGGAGGGTCGCATGGCTACACCTTC. It specifies CASSLGGSHGYTF.

V and J are TRBV7-3 and TRBJ2-3; D perhaps matches TRBD2 (5 bases). V was shortened by 7 bases and J by 6 bases, with 14 bases between the two germline ends. Germline CDR1 is SGHTA and CDR2 is FQGTGA. The CDR3 totals 13 residues. CDR3 residues: CASILQPGDTQYF. DNA for the CDR3: TGTGCCAGCATTCTTCAGCCGGGGGATACGCAGTATTTT.

J is TRBJ1-2 and V is TRBV2, with unresolved D. With 4 bases removed from V and 2 bases from J, the gap between germline ends came to 8 bases. CDR1 and CDR2 from the germline V gene are SNHLY and FYNNEI. The CDR3 sequence is 13 residues long. The chain's CDR3 is CASSVRRNYGYTF. DNA for the CDR3: TGTGCCAGCAGTGTTAGGCGGAACTATGGCTACACCTTC.

The count of this clone is one. The chain is built from TRBV4-2 and TRBJ1-2; no reliable D call. This CDR3 has 15 residues. CDR1 LGHNA and CDR2 YNFKEQ come from the germline V gene. V was trimmed by 0 bases and J by 10 bases, leaving 18 bases between them. In DNA form, the CDR3 reads TGTGCCAGCAGCCAAGATTTGAAGAGCAGGTACGTCTACACCTTC. This translates into CASSQDLKSRYVYTF.

This chain joins TRBV15 and TRBJ1-1; 8 nucleotides agree with TRBD1. With V trimmed by 1 base and J by 6 bases, 7 bases remained unmatched. CDR3 length: 15 amino acids. The germline V gene encodes CDR1 LNHNV and CDR2 YYDKDF (reference sequence). CDR3 DNA: TGTGCCACCAGCAGAGGGGGCAGGGGGCCGGCTGAAGCTTTCTTT. Protein product: CATSRGGRGPAEAFF.

J is TRBJ2-1 and V is TRBV19; 14 nucleotides match TRBD2. CDR1 and CDR2 from the germline V gene are LNHDA and SQIVND (reference sequence). V dropped 8 bases and J dropped 2; count of bases not matched to a gene: 8. The CDR3 totals 17 residues. The CDR3 nucleotides are TGTGCCAGTCGAAAGGGACTAGCGGGGGCCACCTACAATGAGCAGTTCTTC. Its protein product is CASRKGLAGATYNEQFF.

The chain uses TRBV21-1 and TRBJ2-2; TRBD2, the D gene given by the table, was not confirmed from the DNA. TRBV21-1 is annotated as a pseudogene. This CDR3 is 13 amino acids long. CDR3 protein: CAQGGSSTGELFF. The CDR3 DNA reads TGTGCCCAAGGAGGCAGCTCCACCGGGGAGCTGTTTTTT.

The chain is built from TRBV19 and TRBJ1-2, with D possibly TRBD1 on 6 matching bases. CDR1 and CDR2 from the germline V gene are LNHDA and SQIVND (reference sequence). The V end lost 3 bases, the J end lost 8 bases, and 10 bases lay between the germline ends. The CDR3 length is 12 residues. The CDR3 region has the DNA TGTGCCAGTAGTATGGGGGCGCAGGGCTACACCTTC. Residues: CASSMGAQGYTF.

With respect to this clone: This specimen includes other DNA sequences encoding the same CDR3. The CDR3: CASSIVRGNQPQHF. DNA of the CDR3: TGTGCCAGTAGTATAGTTCGGGGGAATCAGCCCCAGCATTTT. The chain employs TRBV19 and TRBJ1-5; possible D gene TRBD1, 5 bases. Between the trimmed V and J ends, which lost 1 base and 4 bases, there was a span of 8 bases. Germline-derived CDR1 and CDR2 are LNHDA and SQIVND (reference sequence). CDR3 length: 14 amino acids.

This clone appeared a single time. The V call is TRBV6-6, the J call TRBJ1-5; D not resolved. V lost 5 bases and J lost 4, with 18 bases in between. This CDR3 comprises 16 residues. CDR1 is MNHNY, CDR2 SVGAGI, per germline (reference sequence). The CDR3 DNA reads TGTGCCAGCAGTACCGGGCCCCTAGGAGGTAATCAGCCCCAGCATTTT. Protein: CASSTGPLGGNQPQHF.

This CDR3 is CASATRSREQYF. The CDR3 bases are TGCGCCAGCGCCACTAGGTCACGCGAGCAGTACTTC. This chain connects TRBV10-1 to TRBJ2-7; D possibly corresponds to TRBD2 (5 bases). Germline loops: CDR1 WNHNN, CDR2 SYGVQD (reference sequence). The CDR3 spans 12 residues. V dropped 8 bases and J dropped 6 bases, with 14 bases sitting between them.

The rearrangement joins TRBV6-1 to TRBJ1-1; a weak D match, TRBD1 (5 bases). This CDR3 region has 13 residues. CDR1 is MNHNS, CDR2 SASEGT, per germline. With 3 bases removed from V and 4 bases from J, the gap between germline ends came to 9 bases. CDR3 bases: TGTGCCAGCAGTGAGGCTCAGGGCACTGAAGCTTTCTTT. It codes for CASSEAQGTEAFF.

The V gene is TRBV19, the J gene TRBJ1-5; TRBD1 aligns across 10 bases. The germline CDR1 and CDR2 sequences are LNHDA and SQIVND (reference sequence). The CDR3 totals 16 residues. V lost 6 bases and J lost 3; bases outside the gene matches: 8. The CDR3 is CASSPSTGGNNQPQHF. The CDR3, as DNA: TGTGCCAGTAGCCCCTCGACAGGGGGCAACAATCAGCCCCAGCATTTT. Together with reference TRBV19 and TRBJ1-5, the CDR3 gives the full variable domain: DGGITQSPKYLFRKEGQNVTLSCEQNLNHDAMYWYRQDPGQGLRLIYYSQIVNDFQKGDIAEGYSVSREKKESFPLTVTSAQKNPTAFYLCASSPSTGGNNQPQHFGDGTRLSIL.

The chain carries TRBV9 and TRBJ1-1, with 7 bases aligning to TRBD1. V was clipped by 0 bases and J by 1 base; unmatched bases: 15. The length of the CDR3 is 19 residues. Germline lookup yields CDR1 SGDLS and CDR2 YYNGEE. This CDR3 reads CASSVGQGPWGRENTEAFF. The CDR3 region has the DNA TGTGCCAGCAGCGTAGGACAGGGTCCTTGGGGGCGGGAGAACACTGAAGCTTTCTTT.

Only one count was recorded for this clone. The J gene is TRBJ1-1, the V gene TRBV19; D remains unclear. There are 13 residues in the CDR3. V lost 8 bases and J lost 4, with 14 bases in between. Per the germline V gene, CDR1 is LNHDA and CDR2 is SQIVND (reference sequence). This chain's CDR3 is CASCDIVSTEAFF. The DNA for the CDR3 is TGTGCCAGTTGTGACATTGTCTCCACTGAAGCTTTCTTT.

This chain uses TRBV7-2 with TRBJ1-5, with 7 bases aligning to TRBD1. Germline V gives CDR1 SGHTA, CDR2 FQGNSA. V lost 5 bases to trimming and J lost 4 bases; unmatched junction nucleotides: 5. The CDR3 runs 14 residues. CDR3 in DNA: TGTGCCAGCAGCCCCCGGGACAGTAATCAGCCCCAGCATTTT. Its protein product is CASSPRDSNQPQHF.

The gene calls are TRBV7-3 and TRBJ1-2; D perhaps matches TRBD1 (6 bases). Trimming removed 5 bases from V and 9 bases from J, with 22 bases in between. Germline CDR1 SGHTA, CDR2 FQGTGA. The CDR3 contains 15 residues. CDR3 loop: CASSPASAGEGSYTF. The DNA of the CDR3 is TGTGCCAGCAGCCCCGCCTCCGCAGGGGAGGGCAGCTACACCTTC.

V and J are TRBV10-3 and TRBJ2-1; D perhaps matches TRBD1 (8 bases). The CDR3 has 16 residues. Trimming took 2 bases from V and 6 from J, leaving 17 bases between them. CDR1 and CDR2 from the germline V gene are ENHRY and SYGVKD. The CDR3 sequence: CAISEGGGQAGNEQFF. DNA for the CDR3: TGTGCCATCAGTGAGGGGGGGGGACAGGCCGGCAATGAGCAGTTCTTC.

V gene TRBV11-2 combines with J gene TRBJ2-7; no definite D call. CDR3 size: 13 residues. V gave up 4 bases and J gave up 3 bases, with 10 bases separating them. CDR1 and CDR2 from the germline V gene are SGHAT and FQNNGV. The CDR3 region has the DNA TGTGCCAGCAGCTCCGCACTAATCTACGAGCAGTACTTC. It codes for CASSSALIYEQYF. Supplemented by reference TRBV11-2 and TRBJ2-7, the full variable domain reads EAGVAQSPRYKIIEKRQSVAFWCNPISGHATLYWYQQILGQGPKLLIQFQNNGVVDDSQLPKDRFSAERLKGVDSTLKIQPAKLEDSAVYLCASSSALIYEQYFGPGTRLTVT.